The next 3 T cell receptor beta chains were all read from a single sample in a study of T cells in Graves' hyperthyroidism and ophthalmopathy. Amplified TCR beta CDR3 regions came from RNA transcripts. Carried out on the TCR CDR3, a first-round RT-PCR used the HTBI primer set. TCRdb reprocessed the multiplex PCR reads via MiXCR and lists one record per CDR3 protein. This sample carries some 50,000 distinct CDR3 sequences, approximately 53% of them seen once, and the ten largest clones take 34%. Sample: peripheral blood or thyroid tissue (not recorded which). Receptors originate from a man aged 18-30 years with Graves' hyperthyroidism.

This clonotype was detected many times. The V and J genes are TRBV10-3 and TRBJ2-7; D is perhaps TRBD1 (6 bases). The V gene lost 6 bases and the J gene lost 1 base, with 7 bases spanning the gap. The CDR3 covers 12 residues. Per the germline V gene, CDR1 is ENHRY and CDR2 is SYGVKD. The CDR3 spells CAIRQGSYEQYF. Written as DNA, the CDR3 is TGTGCCATCAGGCAGGGGTCCTACGAGCAGTACTTC.

With regard to this clonotype: A clone one base away is much larger, so this may be a read error. The CDR3 does not end in the conserved phenylalanine or tryptophan, so this is likely a read error. The V and J genes are TRBV6-5 and TRBJ2-7, with D maybe TRBD1 (6 bases). The CDR3 loop spans 13 amino acids. CDR1 is MNHEY and CDR2 is SVGAGI in the germline V gene. V lost 6 bases and J lost 7, with 16 bases in between. As DNA, the CDR3 is TGTGCCAGCAGGGTCCCAGGGGCTCAGGAGCAGTACTCC. Translation: CASRVPGAQEQYS.

The chain joins TRBV15 to TRBJ1-5; D gene ambiguous. Germline CDR1 LNHNV, CDR2 YYDKDF (reference sequence). Between the trimmed V and J ends, which lost 3 bases and 3 bases, there was a span of 9 bases. The CDR3 is 14 residues long. The CDR3 bases are TGTGCCACCAGCAGCTTAGAGTCCAATCAGCCCCAGCATTTT. Residues: CATSSLESNQPQHF. Drawing the rest from reference TRBV15 and TRBJ1-5, the complete variable domain is DAMVIQNPRYQVTQFGKPVTLSCSQTLNHNVMYWYQQKSSQAPKLLFHYYDKDFNNEADTPDNFQSRRPNTSFCFLDIRSPGLGDTAMYLCATSSLESNQPQHFGDGTRLSIL.